This T cell receptor beta chain was documented in a study of blood T cell repertoires in COVID-19. For the study at large: Samples representing acute and convalescent COVID-19 were sourced from the United States, Italy and Spain. PBMCs, B-cell-depleted T cells, or T cells were the source of the cDNA or gDNA that made up the material.

The V gene's germline CDR1 is MNHNS and CDR2 SASEGT. V lost 1 base and J lost 2, with 6 bases in between. The CDR3 loop spans 14 amino acids. Authors' analysis steps: Amplifying reference gene primers gave estimates of nucleated cell counts. Clones were sequenced by immunoSEQ multiplex PCR, and TCRdb holds only the in-frame ones, with some missing. That table supplies the V and J calls and clone size; D and trimming were determined from the DNA. The sample comprises 120,000 to 150,000 clones, 87% of which are singletons, and roughly 1% rests with the top ten. Sequenced material: peripheral blood. The sequence came from a woman aged 45 to 65 with acute or convalescent COVID-19. The chain joins TRBV6-1 to TRBJ1-5; no reliable D call. The CDR3 DNA is TGTGCCAGCAGTGAAGAGCTGGGCAATCAGCCCCAGCATTTT. This codes for CASSEELGNQPQHF.